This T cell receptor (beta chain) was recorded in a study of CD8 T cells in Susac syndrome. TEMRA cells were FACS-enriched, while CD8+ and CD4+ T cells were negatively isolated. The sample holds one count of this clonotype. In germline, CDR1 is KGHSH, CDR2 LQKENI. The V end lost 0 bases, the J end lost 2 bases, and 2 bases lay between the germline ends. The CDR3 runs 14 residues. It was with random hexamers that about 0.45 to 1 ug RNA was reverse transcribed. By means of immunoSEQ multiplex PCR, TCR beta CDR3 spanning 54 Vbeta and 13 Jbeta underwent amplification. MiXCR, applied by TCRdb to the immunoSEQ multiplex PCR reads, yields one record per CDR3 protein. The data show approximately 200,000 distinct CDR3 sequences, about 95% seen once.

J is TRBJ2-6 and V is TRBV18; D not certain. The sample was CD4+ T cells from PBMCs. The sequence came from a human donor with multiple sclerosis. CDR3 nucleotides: TGTGCCAGCTCACCACCCACTGGGGCCAACGTCCTGACTTTC. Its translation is CASSPPTGANVLTF.